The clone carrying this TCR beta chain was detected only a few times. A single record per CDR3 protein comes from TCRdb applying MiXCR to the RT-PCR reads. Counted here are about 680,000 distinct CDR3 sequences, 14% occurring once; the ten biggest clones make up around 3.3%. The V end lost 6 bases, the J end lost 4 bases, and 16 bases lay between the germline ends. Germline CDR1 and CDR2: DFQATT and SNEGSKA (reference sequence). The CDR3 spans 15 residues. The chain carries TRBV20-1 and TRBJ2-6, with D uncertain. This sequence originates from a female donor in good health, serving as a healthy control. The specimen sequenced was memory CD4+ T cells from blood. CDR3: CSAPGNSRGANVLTF. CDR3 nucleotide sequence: TGCAGTGCCCCAGGAAATTCGAGGGGGGCCAACGTCCTGACTTTC.